Detailed here is one T cell receptor beta chain. Individually, cDNA molecules had unique molecular identifiers attached to them. TCRdb analysed the 5' RACE reads with MiXCR anew, one entry per CDR3 protein. The data hold 50,000 to 65,000 distinct CDR3 sequences, with around 9.1% observed a single time. V dropped 4 bases and J dropped 2 bases, with 12 bases sitting between them. Per germline, CDR1 SNHLY and CDR2 FYNNEI. The CDR3 has 15 amino acids. These data originate in a study of early T cells in non-severe SARS-CoV-2 infection. The rearrangement joins TRBV2 to TRBJ2-1; D perhaps matches TRBD1 (6 bases). This clonotype was obtained from an adult who was a healthcare worker with PCR-confirmed SARS-CoV-2 infection or an uninfected control (not recorded which). Input material: whole blood. The CDR3 reads CASSGQVMTYNEQFF. Here the CDR3 DNA reads TGTGCCAGCAGTGGACAGGTAATGACCTACAATGAGCAGTTCTTC.